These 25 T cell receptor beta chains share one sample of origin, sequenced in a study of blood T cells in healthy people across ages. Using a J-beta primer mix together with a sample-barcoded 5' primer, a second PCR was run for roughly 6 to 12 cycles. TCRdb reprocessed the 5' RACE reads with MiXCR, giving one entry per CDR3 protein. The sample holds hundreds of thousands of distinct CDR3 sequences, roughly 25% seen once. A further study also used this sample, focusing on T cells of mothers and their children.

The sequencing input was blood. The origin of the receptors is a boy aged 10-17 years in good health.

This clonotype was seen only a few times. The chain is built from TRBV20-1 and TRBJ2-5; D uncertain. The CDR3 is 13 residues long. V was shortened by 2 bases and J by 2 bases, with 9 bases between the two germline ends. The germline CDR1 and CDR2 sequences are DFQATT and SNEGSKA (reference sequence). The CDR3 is CSARSGQQETQYF. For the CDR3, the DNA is TGCAGTGCTAGAAGTGGGCAACAAGAGACCCAGTACTTC.

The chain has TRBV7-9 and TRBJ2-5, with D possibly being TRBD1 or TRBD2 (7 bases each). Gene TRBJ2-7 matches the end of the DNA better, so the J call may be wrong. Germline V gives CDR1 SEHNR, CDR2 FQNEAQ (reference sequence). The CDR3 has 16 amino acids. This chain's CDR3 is CASSSRGGTQTYEQYF. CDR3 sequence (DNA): TGTGCCAGCAGCTCCAGGGGGGGGACCCAGACCTACGAGCAGTACTTC.

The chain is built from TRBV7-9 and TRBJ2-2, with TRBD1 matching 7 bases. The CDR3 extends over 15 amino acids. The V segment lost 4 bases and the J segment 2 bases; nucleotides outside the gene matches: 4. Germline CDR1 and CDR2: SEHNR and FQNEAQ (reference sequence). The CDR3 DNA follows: TGTGCCAGCAGCTGGGGACAGTTAAACACCGGGGAGCTGTTTTTT. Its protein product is CASSWGQLNTGELFF.

CDR3 protein: CASSFILMGLAGDDSYNEQFF. In nucleotides, the CDR3 is TGTGCCAGCAGTTTCATCCTCATGGGGCTAGCGGGAGACGATTCGTACAATGAGCAGTTCTTC. The V gene is TRBV12-3 or TRBV12-4, the J gene TRBJ2-1; TRBD2 matches 10 bases. After removal of 3 bases from V and 4 bases from J, the junction contained 21 bases not matched to a gene. There are 21 residues in the CDR3.

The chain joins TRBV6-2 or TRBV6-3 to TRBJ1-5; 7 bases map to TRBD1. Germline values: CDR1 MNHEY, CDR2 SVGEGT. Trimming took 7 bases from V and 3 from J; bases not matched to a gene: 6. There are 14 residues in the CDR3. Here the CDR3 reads CASNGRGPNQPQHF. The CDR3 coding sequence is TGTGCCAGCAACGGGAGGGGGCCCAATCAGCCCCAGCATTTT.

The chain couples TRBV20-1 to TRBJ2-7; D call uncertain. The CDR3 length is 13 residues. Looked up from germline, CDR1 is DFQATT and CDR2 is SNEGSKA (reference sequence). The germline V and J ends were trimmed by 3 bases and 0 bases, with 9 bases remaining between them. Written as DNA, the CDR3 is TGCAGTGCTAGGCCCGTGGGCTCCTACGAGCAGTACTTC. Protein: CSARPVGSYEQYF.

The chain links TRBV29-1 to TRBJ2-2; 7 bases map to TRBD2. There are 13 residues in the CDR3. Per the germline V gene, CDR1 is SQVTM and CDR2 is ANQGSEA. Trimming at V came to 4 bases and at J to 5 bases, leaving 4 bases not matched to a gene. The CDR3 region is CSVVGRFTGELFF. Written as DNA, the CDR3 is TGCAGCGTTGTCGGGAGGTTTACCGGGGAGCTGTTTTTT.

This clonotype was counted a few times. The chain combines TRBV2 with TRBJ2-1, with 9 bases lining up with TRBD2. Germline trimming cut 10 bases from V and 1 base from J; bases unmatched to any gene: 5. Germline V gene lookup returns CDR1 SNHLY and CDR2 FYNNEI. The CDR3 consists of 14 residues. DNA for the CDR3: TGTGCCATCCGAGCGGGAGGTTCCTACAATGAGCAGTTCTTC. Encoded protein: CAIRAGGSYNEQFF.

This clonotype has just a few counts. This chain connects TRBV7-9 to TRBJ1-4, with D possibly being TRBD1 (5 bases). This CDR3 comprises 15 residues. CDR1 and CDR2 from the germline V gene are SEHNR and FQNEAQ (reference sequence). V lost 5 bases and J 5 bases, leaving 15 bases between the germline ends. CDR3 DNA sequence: TGTGCCAGCAGCACAACCGGGACCGGGAATGAAAAACTGTTTTTT. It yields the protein CASSTTGTGNEKLFF. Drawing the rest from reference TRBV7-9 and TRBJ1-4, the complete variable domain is DTGVSQNPRHKITKRGQNVTFRCDPISEHNRLYWYRQTLGQGPEFLTYFQNEAQLEKSRLLSDRFSAERPKGSFSTLEIQRTEQGDSAMYLCASSTTGTGNEKLFFGSGTQLSVL.

The CDR3 DNA reads as TGTGCCAGCAGTGAATTAGGAACCTACGAGCAGTACTTC. It codes for CASSELGTYEQYF. The rearrangement joins TRBV25-1 to TRBJ2-7; D not resolved. Germline-derived CDR1 and CDR2 are MGHDK and SYGVNS. This CDR3 has 13 amino acids. V was clipped by 1 base and J by 2 bases, with 6 bases between them.

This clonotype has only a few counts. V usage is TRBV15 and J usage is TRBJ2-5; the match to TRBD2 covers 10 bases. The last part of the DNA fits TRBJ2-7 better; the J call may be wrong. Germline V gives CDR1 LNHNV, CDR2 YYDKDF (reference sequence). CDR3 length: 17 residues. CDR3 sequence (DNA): TGTGCCACCAGCAGAGTGTCTAGCGGGAGTCGGCCCTACGAGCAGTACTTC. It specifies CATSRVSSGSRPYEQYF.

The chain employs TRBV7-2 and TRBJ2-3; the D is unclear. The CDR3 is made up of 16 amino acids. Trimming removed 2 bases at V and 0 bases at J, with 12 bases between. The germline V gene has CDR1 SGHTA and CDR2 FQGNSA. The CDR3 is CASSLSPASSTDTQYF. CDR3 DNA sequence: TGTGCCAGCAGCTTAAGCCCAGCCAGTAGCACAGATACGCAGTATTTT.

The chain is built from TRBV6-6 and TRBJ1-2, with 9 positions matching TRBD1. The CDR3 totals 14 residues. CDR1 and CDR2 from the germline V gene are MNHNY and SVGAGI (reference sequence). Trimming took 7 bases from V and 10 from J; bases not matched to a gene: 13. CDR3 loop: CASTDPTGGMDYTF. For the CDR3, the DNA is TGTGCCAGCACCGACCCGACAGGGGGAATGGACTACACCTTC.

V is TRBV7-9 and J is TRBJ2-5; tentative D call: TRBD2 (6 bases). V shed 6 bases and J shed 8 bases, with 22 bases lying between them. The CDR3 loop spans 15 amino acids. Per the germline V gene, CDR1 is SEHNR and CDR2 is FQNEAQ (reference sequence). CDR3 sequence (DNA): TGTGCCAGCAGTCCGACTGCGGGACTTTCACAAACCCAGTACTTC. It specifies CASSPTAGLSQTQYF.

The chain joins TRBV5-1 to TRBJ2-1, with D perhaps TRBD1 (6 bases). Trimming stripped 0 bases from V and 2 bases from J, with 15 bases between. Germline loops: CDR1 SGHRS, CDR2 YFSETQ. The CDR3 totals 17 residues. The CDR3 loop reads CASSLAGQTETYNEQFF. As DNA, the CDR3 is TGCGCCAGCAGCTTGGCAGGACAGACCGAAACCTACAATGAGCAGTTCTTC.

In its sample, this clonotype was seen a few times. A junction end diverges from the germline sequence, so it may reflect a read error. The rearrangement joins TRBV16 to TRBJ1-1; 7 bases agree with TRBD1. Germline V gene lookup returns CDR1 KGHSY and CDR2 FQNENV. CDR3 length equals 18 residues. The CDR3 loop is CARSQRINPDRPNTEAFF. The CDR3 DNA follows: TGTGCCCGCAGCCAAAGGATAAACCCGGACAGGCCGAACACTGAAGCTTTCTTT.

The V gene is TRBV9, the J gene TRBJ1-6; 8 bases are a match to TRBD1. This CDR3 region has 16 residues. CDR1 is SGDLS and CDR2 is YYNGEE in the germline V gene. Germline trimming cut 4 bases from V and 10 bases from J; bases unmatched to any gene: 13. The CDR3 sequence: CASSPFGTGGSSPLHF. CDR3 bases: TGTGCCAGCAGCCCGTTCGGTACAGGGGGGTCCTCACCCCTCCACTTT.

As DNA, the CDR3 is TGTGCCAGCAGCGCCGGACAGGGGTCCAACGTCCTGACTTTC. This gives the protein CASSAGQGSNVLTF. V usage is TRBV9 and J usage is TRBJ2-6; TRBD1 aligns across 9 bases. In germline, CDR1 is SGDLS, CDR2 YYNGEE. The trim removed 3 bases at V and 8 bases at J, leaving 3 bases unmatched. This CDR3 contains 14 residues.

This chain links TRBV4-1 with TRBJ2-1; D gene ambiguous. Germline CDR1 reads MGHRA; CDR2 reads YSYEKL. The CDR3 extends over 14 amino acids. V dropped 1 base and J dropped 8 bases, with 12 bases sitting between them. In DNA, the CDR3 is TGCGCCAGCAGCCAAGTGGGTGCGGATCATGAGCAGTTCTTC. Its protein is CASSQVGADHEQFF.

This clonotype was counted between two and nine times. The DNA of the CDR3 is TGCGCCAGCAGCTTGGGCGGACTAGCGGGAGAGATTGAGCAGTTCTTC. Translated: CASSLGGLAGEIEQFF. The chain joins TRBV5-1 to TRBJ2-1; 13 bases line up with TRBD2. Germline CDR1 is SGHRS and CDR2 is YFSETQ. V was pared by 0 bases and J by 9 bases, with 6 bases of the junction left unmatched. CDR3 length equals 16 residues.

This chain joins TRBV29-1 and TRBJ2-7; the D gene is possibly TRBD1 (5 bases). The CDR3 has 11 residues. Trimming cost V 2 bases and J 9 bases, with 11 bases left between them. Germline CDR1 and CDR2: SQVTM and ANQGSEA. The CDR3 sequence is CSVETGSGQYF. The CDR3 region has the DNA TGCAGCGTTGAAACAGGATCCGGGCAGTACTTC.

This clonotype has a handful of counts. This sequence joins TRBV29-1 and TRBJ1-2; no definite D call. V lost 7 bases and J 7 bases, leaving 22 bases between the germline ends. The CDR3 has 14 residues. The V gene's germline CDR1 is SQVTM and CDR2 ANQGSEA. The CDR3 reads CSALIVAEGSGYTF. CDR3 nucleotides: TGCAGCGCCCTTATTGTTGCGGAGGGCTCTGGCTACACCTTC. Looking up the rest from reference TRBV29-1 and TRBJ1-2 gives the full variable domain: SAVISQKPSRDICQRGTSLTIQCQVDSQVTMMFWYRQQPGQSLTLIATANQGSEATYESGFVIDKFPISRPNLTFSTLTVSNMSPEDSSIYLCSALIVAEGSGYTFGSGTRLTVV.

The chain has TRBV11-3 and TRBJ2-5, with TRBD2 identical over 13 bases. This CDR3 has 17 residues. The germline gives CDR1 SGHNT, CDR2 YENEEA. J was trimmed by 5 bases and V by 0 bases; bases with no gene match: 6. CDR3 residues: CASSLESGLAGMETQYF. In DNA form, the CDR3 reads TGTGCCAGCAGCTTAGAGTCGGGACTAGCGGGGATGGAGACCCAGTACTTC.

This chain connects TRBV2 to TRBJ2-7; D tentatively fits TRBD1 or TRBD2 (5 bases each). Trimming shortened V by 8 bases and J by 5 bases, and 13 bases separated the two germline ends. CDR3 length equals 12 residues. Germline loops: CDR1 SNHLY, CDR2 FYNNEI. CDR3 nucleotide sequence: TGTGCCAGCGGTTACGGGGCCCACGAGCAGTACTTC. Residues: CASGYGAHEQYF. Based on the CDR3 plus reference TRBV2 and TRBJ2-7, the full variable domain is EPEVTQTPSHQVTQMGQEVILRCVPISNHLYFYWYRQILGQKVEFLVSFYNNEISEKSEIFDDQFSVERPDGSNFTLKIRSTKLEDSAMYFCASGYGAHEQYFGPGTRLTVT.

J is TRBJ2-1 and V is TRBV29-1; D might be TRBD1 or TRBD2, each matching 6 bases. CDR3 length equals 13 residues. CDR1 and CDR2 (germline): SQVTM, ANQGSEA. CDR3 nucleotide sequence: TGCAGTTCTGGGGGCGGGACTTACAATGAGCAGTTCTTC. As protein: CSSGGGTYNEQFF.